This TCR beta chain was profiled in a study of CD8 T cells in Susac syndrome. FACS was used to enrich TEMRA cells, whereas the CD8+ and CD4+ T cells were obtained by negative isolation. RNA was extracted with the RNeasy kit, and a quantity of roughly 0.5 to 1 ug was reverse transcribed using random hexamers. Each CDR3 protein is one row after TCRdb ran MiXCR on the immunoSEQ multiplex PCR reads. This table holds approximately 130,000 distinct CDR3 sequences, approximately 90% found once. The CDR3 extends over 15 amino acids. Germline V gives CDR1 SGDLS, CDR2 YYNGEE. The ends were cut back, 4 bases at V and 7 bases at J, with 18 bases in the middle.

Source material: CD8+ T cells from PBMCs. This chain uses TRBV9 with TRBJ2-1; D might be TRBD1 or TRBD2, each matching 5 bases. The receptor was isolated from a human donor with multiple sclerosis. The CDR3: CASSPGVGRQNEQFF. The CDR3 nucleotides are TGTGCCAGCAGCCCCGGGGTGGGGCGTCAAAATGAGCAGTTCTTC.